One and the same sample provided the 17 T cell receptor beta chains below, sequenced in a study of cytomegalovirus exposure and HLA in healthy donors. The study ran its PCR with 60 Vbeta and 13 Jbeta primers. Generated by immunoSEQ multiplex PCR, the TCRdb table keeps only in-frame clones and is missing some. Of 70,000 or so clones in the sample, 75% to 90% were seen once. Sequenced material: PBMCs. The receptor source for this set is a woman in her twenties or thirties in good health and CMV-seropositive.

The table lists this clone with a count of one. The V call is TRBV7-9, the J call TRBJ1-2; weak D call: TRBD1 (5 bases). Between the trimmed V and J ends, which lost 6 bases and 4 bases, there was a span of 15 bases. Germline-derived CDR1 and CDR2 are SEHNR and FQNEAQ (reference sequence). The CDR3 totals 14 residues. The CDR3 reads CASRFPDSSYGYTF. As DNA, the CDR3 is TGTGCCAGCAGGTTCCCTGACAGTTCCTATGGCTACACCTTC.

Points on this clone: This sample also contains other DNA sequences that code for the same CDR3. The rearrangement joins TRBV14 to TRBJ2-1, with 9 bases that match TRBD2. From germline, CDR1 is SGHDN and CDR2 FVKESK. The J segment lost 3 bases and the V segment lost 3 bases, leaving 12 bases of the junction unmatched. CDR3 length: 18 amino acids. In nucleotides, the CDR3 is TGTGCCAGCAGCCACCGACCCAGGACTAGCGTACACTACAATGAGCAGTTCTTC. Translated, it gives CASSHRPRTSVHYNEQFF.

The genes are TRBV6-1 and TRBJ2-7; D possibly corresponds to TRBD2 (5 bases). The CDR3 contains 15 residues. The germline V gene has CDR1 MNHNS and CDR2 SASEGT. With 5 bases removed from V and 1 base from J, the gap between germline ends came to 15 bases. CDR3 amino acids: CASSLIADLSYEQYF. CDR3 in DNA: TGTGCCAGCAGTTTAATCGCGGACTTATCCTACGAGCAGTACTTC.

CDR3 DNA: TGCGCCAGCGGACTAGTAAACACCGGGGAGCTGTTTTTT. It yields the protein CASGLVNTGELFF. The chain joins TRBV5-1 to TRBJ2-2; 7 bases align to TRBD2. Germline loops: CDR1 SGHRS, CDR2 YFSETQ. This CDR3 contains 13 residues. V lost 7 bases and J lost 2; bases outside the gene matches: 2. Looking up the rest from reference TRBV5-1 and TRBJ2-2 gives the full variable domain: KAGVTQTPRYLIKTRGQQVTLSCSPISGHRSVSWYQQTPGQGLQFLFEYFSETQRNKGNFPGRFSGRQFSNSRSEMNVSTLELGDSALYLCASGLVNTGELFFGEGSRLTVL.

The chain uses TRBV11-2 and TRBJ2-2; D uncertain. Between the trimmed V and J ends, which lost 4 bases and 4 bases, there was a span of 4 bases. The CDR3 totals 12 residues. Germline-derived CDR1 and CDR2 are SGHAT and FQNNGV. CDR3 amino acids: CASSSPTGELFF. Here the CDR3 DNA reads TGTGCCAGCAGCTCTCCCACCGGGGAGCTGTTTTTT.

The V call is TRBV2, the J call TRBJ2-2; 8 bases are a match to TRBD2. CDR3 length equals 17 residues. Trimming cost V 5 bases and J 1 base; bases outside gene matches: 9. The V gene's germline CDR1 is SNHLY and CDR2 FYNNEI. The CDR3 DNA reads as TGTGCCAGCAGTAAACCCAGCGGGAGTATGAACACCGGGGAGCTGTTTTTT. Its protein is CASSKPSGSMNTGELFF.

The CDR3 protein is CTSSQGTSVKAATYNEQFF. As DNA, the CDR3 is TGCACCAGCAGCCAGGGGACTAGCGTAAAAGCCGCCACCTACAATGAGCAGTTCTTC. This chain uses TRBV1 with TRBJ2-1; the table's D call TRBD2 went unverified against the DNA. TRBV1 is described as a pseudogene. The CDR3 is made up of 19 amino acids.

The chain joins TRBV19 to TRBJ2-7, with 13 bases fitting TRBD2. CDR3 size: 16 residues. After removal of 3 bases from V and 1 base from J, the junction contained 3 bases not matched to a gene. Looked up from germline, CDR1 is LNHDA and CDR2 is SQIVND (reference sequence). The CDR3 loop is CASSIRTSGGSYEQYF. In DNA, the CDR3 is TGTGCCAGTAGTATCCGGACTAGCGGGGGTTCCTACGAGCAGTACTTC.

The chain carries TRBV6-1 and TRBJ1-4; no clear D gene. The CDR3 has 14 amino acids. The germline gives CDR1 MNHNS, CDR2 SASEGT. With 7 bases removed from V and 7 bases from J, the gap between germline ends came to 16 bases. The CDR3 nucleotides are TGTGCCAGCATAACATCAGCCGGGAGTGAAAAACTGTTTTTT. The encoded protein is CASITSAGSEKLFF.

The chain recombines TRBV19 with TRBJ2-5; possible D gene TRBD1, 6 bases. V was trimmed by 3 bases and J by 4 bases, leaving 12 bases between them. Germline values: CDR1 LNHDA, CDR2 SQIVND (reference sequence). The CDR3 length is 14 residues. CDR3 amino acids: CASSMLGARETQYF. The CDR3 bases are TGTGCCAGTAGTATGCTGGGGGCGAGAGAGACCCAGTACTTC.

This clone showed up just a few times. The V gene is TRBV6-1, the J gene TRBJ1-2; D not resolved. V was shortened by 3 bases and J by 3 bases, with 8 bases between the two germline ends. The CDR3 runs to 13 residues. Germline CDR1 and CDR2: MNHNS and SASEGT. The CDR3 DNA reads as TGTGCCAGCAGTGAGACGAGGGACTATGGCTACACCTTC. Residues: CASSETRDYGYTF.

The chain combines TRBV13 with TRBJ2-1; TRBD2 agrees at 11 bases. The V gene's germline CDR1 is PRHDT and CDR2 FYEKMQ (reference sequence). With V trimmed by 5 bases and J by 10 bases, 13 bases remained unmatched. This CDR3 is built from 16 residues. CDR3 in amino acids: CASSPEASGRLGEQFF. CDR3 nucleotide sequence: TGTGCCAGCAGCCCCGAGGCTAGCGGGAGGCTCGGAGAGCAGTTCTTC. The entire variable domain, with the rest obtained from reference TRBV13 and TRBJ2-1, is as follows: AAGVIQSPRHLIKEKRETATLKCYPIPRHDTVYWYQQGPGQDPQFLISFYEKMQSDKGSIPDRFSAQQFSDYHSELNMSSLELGDSALYFCASSPEASGRLGEQFFGPGTRLTVL.

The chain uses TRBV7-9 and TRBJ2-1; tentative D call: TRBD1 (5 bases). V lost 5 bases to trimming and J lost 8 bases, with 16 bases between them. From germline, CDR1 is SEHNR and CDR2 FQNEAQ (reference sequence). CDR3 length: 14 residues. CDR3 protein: CASSKYQGRDEQFF. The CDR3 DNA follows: TGTGCCAGCAGCAAATACCAGGGAAGGGATGAGCAGTTCTTC.

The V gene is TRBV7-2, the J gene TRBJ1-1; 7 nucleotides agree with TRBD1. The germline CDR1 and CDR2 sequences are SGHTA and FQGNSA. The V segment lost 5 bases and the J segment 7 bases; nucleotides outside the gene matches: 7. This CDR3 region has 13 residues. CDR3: CASSRDSSGEAFF. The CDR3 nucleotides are TGTGCCAGCAGCCGGGACAGCTCCGGTGAAGCTTTCTTT.

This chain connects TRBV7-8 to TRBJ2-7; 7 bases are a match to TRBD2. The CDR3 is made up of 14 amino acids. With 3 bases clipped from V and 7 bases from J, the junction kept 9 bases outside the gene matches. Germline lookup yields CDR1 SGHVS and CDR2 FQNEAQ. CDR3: CASSFATDGGEQYF. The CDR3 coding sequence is TGTGCCAGCAGCTTCGCCACGGACGGGGGGGAGCAGTACTTC.

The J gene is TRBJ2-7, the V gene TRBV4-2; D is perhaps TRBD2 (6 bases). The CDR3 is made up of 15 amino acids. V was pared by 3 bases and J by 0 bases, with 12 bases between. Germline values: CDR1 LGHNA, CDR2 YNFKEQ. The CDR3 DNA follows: TGTGCCAGCAGCCATGGACGGCGGGGCTCCTACGAGCAGTACTTC. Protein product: CASSHGRRGSYEQYF.

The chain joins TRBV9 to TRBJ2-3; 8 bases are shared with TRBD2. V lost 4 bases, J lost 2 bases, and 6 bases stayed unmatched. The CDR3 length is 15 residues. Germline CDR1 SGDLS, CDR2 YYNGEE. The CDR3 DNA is TGTGCCAGCAGCCCTACTAGCGGACTCACAGATACGCAGTATTTT. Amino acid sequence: CASSPTSGLTDTQYF.